Below, 29 T cell receptor beta chains from the same sample are listed, as sequenced in a study of regulatory T cells in long-lasting Graves disease. The time point here: persistent/refractory GD, antithyroid drugs over 5 years with positive TRAb. PBMCs provided the RNA from which the TCR library was made. The TCR beta library used iRepertoire HTBI primers with Arm-PCR amplification of CDR3. Using its own MiXCR run on the multiplex PCR reads, TCRdb lists one record per CDR3 protein. The sample includes about 470,000 distinct CDR3 sequences, around 21% seen only once; the top ten take 7% to 10%. The specimen was peripheral blood mononuclear cells (PBMCs), collected when the disease was refractory, from a patient treated with antithyroid drugs. The receptors were sampled from a female donor with Graves disease.

This clonotype has just one count. This may be a read error: a much more frequent sequence differs by one nucleotide. CDR3 in DNA: TGTGCCAGCAGCTTATACGTCGAGGCAGAAAAACTGTTTTTT. Translated: CASSLYVEAEKLFF. The chain combines TRBV7-8 with TRBJ1-4; D gene unclear. V shed 2 bases and J shed 8 bases, with 12 bases lying between them. Germline V gene sequence: CDR1 SGHVS, CDR2 FQNEAQ. The CDR3 covers 14 residues.

V usage is TRBV12-3 or TRBV12-4 and J usage is TRBJ2-3, with TRBD2 matching over 8 bases. There are 17 residues in the CDR3. V shed 4 bases and J 1 base; nucleotides not matched to a gene: 10. The CDR3 is CASSSPGGREGTDTQYF. CDR3 DNA sequence: TGTGCCAGCAGTTCCCCAGGTGGGCGGGAGGGCACAGATACGCAGTATTTT.

This clonotype was counted between two and nine times. The V and J genes are TRBV29-1 and TRBJ2-7; 7 bases map to TRBD1. V lost 3 bases to trimming and J lost 0 bases; unmatched junction nucleotides: 11. The CDR3 is made up of 16 amino acids. Germline V gene data show CDR1 as SQVTM and CDR2 as ANQGSEA. CDR3 region: CSVESLRTGNSYEQYF. The CDR3 DNA sequence: TGCAGCGTTGAGTCCCTCCGGACAGGTAACTCCTACGAGCAGTACTTC.

This clonotype was counted at least ten times. Here the CDR3 DNA reads TGTGCCAGCAGATGGACTAGCGGGACCCACGAGCAGTACTTC. This gives the protein CASRWTSGTHEQYF. This chain uses TRBV6-1 with TRBJ2-7, with TRBD2 matching over 12 bases. The germline gives CDR1 MNHNS, CDR2 SASEGT. Trimming removed 6 bases from V and 5 bases from J; junction bases left unmatched: 5. This CDR3 contains 14 residues.

The chain employs TRBV12-3 or TRBV12-4 and TRBJ2-1; TRBD1 or TRBD2 may be the D gene (5 bases each). Trimming removed 5 bases from V and 4 bases from J, with 15 bases in between. The CDR3 consists of 15 residues. The CDR3 DNA reads TGTGCCAGCAGTGTTTCAGGGACGGGTTACAATGAGCAGTTCTTC. Its protein is CASSVSGTGYNEQFF.

In its sample, this clonotype was seen many times. A junction boundary mismatches the germline segment, possibly from a read error. This chain connects TRBV20-1 to TRBJ2-7; TRBD2 matches 9 bases. The germline V gene encodes CDR1 DFQATT and CDR2 SNEGSKA (reference sequence). The CDR3 consists of 10 residues. In nucleotides, the CDR3 is TGCAGTGCTAGGTATAGGACTAGCGACTTC. Its translation: CSARYRTSDF.

This clonotype was detected ten times or more. The rearrangement joins TRBV6-2 or TRBV6-3 to TRBJ1-1, with D perhaps TRBD1 (6 bases). This CDR3 has 15 amino acids. Trimming took 5 bases from V and 6 from J, leaving 19 bases between them. In germline, CDR1 is MNHEY, CDR2 SVGEGT. For the CDR3, the DNA is TGTGCCAGCAGTGAGTGGGGGGCAGGGGTTTCTGAAGCTTTCTTT. Translating gives CASSEWGAGVSEAFF.

In its sample, this clonotype was seen many times. The chain has TRBV5-1 and TRBJ1-1; possibly TRBD1 for D (5 bases). The CDR3 extends over 17 amino acids. Trimming stripped 2 bases from V and 1 base from J, with 18 bases between. Germline CDR1 SGHRS, CDR2 YFSETQ. CDR3 amino acids: CASSLGPLGPGNTEAFF. The CDR3 coding sequence is TGCGCCAGCAGCTTAGGACCATTGGGGCCAGGGAACACTGAAGCTTTCTTT.

The chain couples TRBV7-9 to TRBJ2-5; D perhaps matches TRBD1 (5 bases). V was shortened by 5 bases and J by 5 bases, with 18 bases between the two germline ends. The CDR3 consists of 15 residues. CDR1 and CDR2 from the germline V gene are SEHNR and FQNEAQ (reference sequence). DNA for the CDR3: TGTGCCAGCAGCCCAGGGTCCAGCGAGTGGGAGACCCAGTACTTC. Translated: CASSPGSSEWETQYF.

This clonotype was observed at least ten times. V and J are TRBV29-1 and TRBJ2-5; 10 bases agree with TRBD2. Germline CDR1 SQVTM, CDR2 ANQGSEA. The V and J ends lost 4 bases and 3 bases, in that order; junction bases with no gene match: 2. The CDR3 covers 13 residues. The DNA for the CDR3 is TGCAGCGTTGGGCTAGCGGGAGAAGAGACCCAGTACTTC. Its translation: CSVGLAGEETQYF.

V usage is TRBV6-1 and J usage is TRBJ2-7; D uncertain. The V gene's germline CDR1 is MNHNS and CDR2 SASEGT. CDR3 length: 14 amino acids. The germline V and J ends were trimmed by 2 bases and 3 bases, with 11 bases remaining between them. Here the CDR3 reads CASSEMGSLYEQYF. The CDR3 DNA sequence: TGTGCCAGCAGTGAAATGGGCAGTCTCTACGAGCAGTACTTC.

The gene calls are TRBV3-1 and TRBJ2-7; D call uncertain. From germline, CDR1 is LGHDT and CDR2 YNNKEL (reference sequence). V was clipped by 3 bases and J by 9 bases, with 9 bases between them. The CDR3 sequence is 11 residues long. The CDR3 reads CASSQLGGQYF. In DNA, the CDR3 is TGTGCCAGCAGCCAGCTCGGCGGGCAGTACTTC.

A few counts support this clonotype. J is TRBJ2-7 and V is TRBV20-1, with D unclear. The germline gives CDR1 DFQATT, CDR2 SNEGSKA (reference sequence). Trimming shortened V by 2 bases and J by 6 bases, and 8 bases separated the two germline ends. This CDR3 is built from 11 residues. CDR3 residues: CSARLAAEQYF. The CDR3 coding sequence is TGCAGTGCTAGACTGGCGGCCGAGCAGTACTTC.

This clonotype was detected only a few times. The chain is built from TRBV7-3 and TRBJ2-1; TRBD2 agrees at 7 bases. V shed 5 bases and J 9 bases; nucleotides not matched to a gene: 13. The germline V gene encodes CDR1 SGHTA and CDR2 FQGTGA. This CDR3 is 15 amino acids long. The chain's CDR3 is CASSEERTRGTEQFF. As DNA, the CDR3 is TGTGCCAGCAGCGAAGAAAGGACTAGGGGTACTGAGCAGTTCTTC.

This rearrangement joins TRBV15 to TRBJ1-5; 7 bases line up with TRBD1. With V trimmed by 6 bases and J by 5 bases, 4 bases remained unmatched. Germline V lookup: CDR1 LNHNV, CDR2 YYDKDF (reference sequence). The CDR3 sequence is 13 residues long. The CDR3 coding sequence is TGTGCCACCAGGGCAGGGGGGGATCAGCCCCAGCATTTT. Amino acid sequence: CATRAGGDQPQHF.

Remarks on this clonotype: A much larger clone is a single base away; this may be a read error. The CDR3 does not end in the conserved phenylalanine or tryptophan, so this is likely a read error. The rearrangement joins TRBV6-1 to TRBJ1-5, with 8 bases lining up with TRBD1. This CDR3 comprises 14 residues. Germline V gives CDR1 MNHNS, CDR2 SASEGT. The J segment lost 5 bases and the V segment lost 4 bases, leaving 4 bases of the junction unmatched. The CDR3 here is CASSVQTGDQPQHS. Written as DNA, the CDR3 is TGTGCCAGCAGTGTTCAGACAGGGGATCAGCCCCAGCATTCT.

The CDR3 spells CASSSGQRKYGYTF. The CDR3 DNA reads as TGTGCCAGCAGCTCAGGACAGAGGAAGTATGGCTACACCTTC. J is TRBJ1-2 and V is TRBV7-9; TRBD1 might be the D (6 bases). Deletions cut 4 bases from V and 5 bases from J, with 14 bases between. Germline loops: CDR1 SEHNR, CDR2 FQNEAQ (reference sequence). The CDR3 is 14 amino acids. The whole variable domain, filled in from reference TRBV7-9 and TRBJ1-2, reads DTGVSQNPRHKITKRGQNVTFRCDPISEHNRLYWYRQTLGQGPEFLTYFQNEAQLEKSRLLSDRFSAERPKGSFSTLEIQRTEQGDSAMYLCASSSGQRKYGYTFGSGTRLTVV.

This clonotype was seen only a few times. The chain employs TRBV27 and TRBJ2-1; perhaps D is TRBD1 or TRBD2 (5 bases each). Trimming pared 8 bases from V and 6 bases from J, leaving 17 bases between. Germline V lookup: CDR1 MNHEY, CDR2 SMNVEV (reference sequence). The CDR3 is made up of 14 amino acids. The CDR3 here is CASHPGPPSNEQFF. The CDR3 coding sequence is TGTGCCAGCCACCCGGGACCCCCGAGCAATGAGCAGTTCTTC.

This clonotype was recorded a few times. The CDR3, as DNA: TGTGCCAGCTCAAACAGGGCGAGTAATTCACCCCTCCACTTT. Its translation is CASSNRASNSPLHF. The V and J genes are TRBV11-2 and TRBJ1-6; tentatively, D is TRBD1 (6 bases). Germline CDR1 and CDR2: SGHAT and FQNNGV. The CDR3 sequence is 14 residues long. V lost 8 bases, J lost 6 bases, and 14 bases lay in between. Full variable domain (rest looked up from reference TRBV11-2 and TRBJ1-6): EAGVAQSPRYKIIEKRQSVAFWCNPISGHATLYWYQQILGQGPKLLIQFQNNGVVDDSQLPKDRFSAERLKGVDSTLKIQPAKLEDSAVYLCASSNRASNSPLHFGNGTRLTVT.

With regard to this clonotype: A read error may explain this, as a much larger clone is one base away. The gene calls are TRBV28 and TRBJ1-1; a possible D gene is TRBD1 (5 bases). The V end was cut by 11 bases, the J end by 5 bases, with 27 bases between. The CDR3 is 16 amino acids. Per germline, CDR1 MDHEN and CDR2 SYDVKM. CDR3 sequence reads: CAGRSGSAGLRTEAFF. The CDR3 coding sequence is TGTGCCGGCCGTTCAGGAAGTGCAGGGCTGCGTACTGAAGCTTTCTTT.

This clonotype was recorded many times. V usage is TRBV10-3 and J usage is TRBJ2-7; a possible D gene is TRBD1 (6 bases). Germline V lookup: CDR1 ENHRY, CDR2 SYGVKD. Trimming pared 0 bases from V and 3 bases from J, leaving 9 bases between. The CDR3 runs to 14 residues. Here the CDR3 reads CAISESDRGYEQYF. The CDR3 DNA follows: TGTGCCATCAGTGAGTCGGACAGAGGCTACGAGCAGTACTTC.

This clonotype came up a few times. The chain joins TRBV5-1 to TRBJ1-1, with D uncertain. Trimming took 0 bases from V and 3 from J, leaving 12 bases between them. This CDR3 has 15 amino acids. CDR1 is SGHRS, CDR2 YFSETQ, per germline. The DNA for the CDR3 is TGCGCCAGCAGCTTGGAGTGGGGATCTGACACTGAAGCTTTCTTT. Translated, it gives CASSLEWGSDTEAFF.

The table lists this clonotype with a few counts. The chain carries TRBV19 and TRBJ1-2, with TRBD1 matching over 10 bases. CDR1 and CDR2 from the germline V gene are LNHDA and SQIVND (reference sequence). This CDR3 has 18 amino acids. The V gene end was trimmed by 7 bases and the J gene end by 0 bases; junction bases not matched to a gene: 14. This chain's CDR3 is CASTNIRDRGISNYGYTF. As DNA, the CDR3 is TGTGCCAGTACCAATATCCGGGACAGGGGAATTTCTAACTATGGCTACACCTTC.

This clonotype showed up many times. This chain connects TRBV7-9 to TRBJ2-7; perhaps TRBD2 as D (6 bases). The CDR3 has 17 amino acids. The germline V gene encodes CDR1 SEHNR and CDR2 FQNEAQ (reference sequence). V was clipped by 0 bases and J by 0 bases, with 15 bases between them. DNA for the CDR3: TGTGCCAGCAGCTTAGCGCGGGGCCCTGGAAGCTCCTACGAGCAGTACTTC. Its translation is CASSLARGPGSSYEQYF.

A note on this clonotype: This is likely a read error, given that the CDR3 carries no conserved phenylalanine or tryptophan at its end. J is TRBJ2-7 and V is TRBV19; weak D call: TRBD2 (6 bases). The germline V gene encodes CDR1 LNHDA and CDR2 SQIVND (reference sequence). V lost 3 bases and J 2 bases, leaving 17 bases between the germline ends. The CDR3 runs to 16 residues. CDR3 nucleotides: TGTGCCAGTAGTATTCTGGGCGGCGGGACCCCCTACGAGCAGTACCTC. Translated: CASSILGGGTPYEQYL.

The chain employs TRBV3-1 and TRBJ1-6; 8 positions agree with TRBD1. Germline CDR1 reads LGHDT; CDR2 reads YNNKEL (reference sequence). CDR3 size: 14 residues. J lost 7 bases, V lost 4 bases, and 3 bases had no gene match. CDR3 in amino acids: CASSRTGWNSPLHF. CDR3 sequence (DNA): TGTGCCAGCAGCCGGACAGGGTGGAATTCACCCCTCCACTTT.

Comments on this clonotype: Just one base apart from a much larger clone, this may be a read error. CDR3 loop: CASSGTTGITEAFF. CDR3 in DNA: TGTGCCAGCAGTGGGACTACAGGGATCACTGAAGCTTTCTTT. The gene calls are TRBV12-3 or TRBV12-4 and TRBJ1-1; D may be TRBD1 (6 bases). The CDR3 spans 14 residues. V was pared by 5 bases and J by 4 bases, with 14 bases between.

This clonotype was observed many times. The rearrangement joins TRBV12-3 or TRBV12-4 to TRBJ1-1; no clear D gene. This CDR3 is 13 amino acids long. V was shortened by 2 bases and J by 1 base, with 5 bases between the two germline ends. In DNA, the CDR3 is TGTGCCAGCAGTTTACTGCAGAACACTGAAGCTTTCTTT. Residues: CASSLLQNTEAFF.

This chain joins TRBV20-1 and TRBJ1-1; the D is unclear. This CDR3 is built from 14 residues. Germline V lookup: CDR1 DFQATT, CDR2 SNEGSKA (reference sequence). Trimming pared 6 bases from V and 6 bases from J, leaving 20 bases between. The CDR3 DNA reads as TGCAGTGCCCGCGGCCGGCCACTTCTTCCTGAAGCTTTCTTT. Its translation: CSARGRPLLPEAFF.